Sequencing of this T cell receptor (beta chain) was carried out in a study of CD8 T cells in ankylosing spondylitis. A single record per CDR3 protein comes from TCRdb applying MiXCR to the 5' RACE reads. The sample lists roughly 700,000 distinct CDR3 sequences; roughly 20% were seen once. As to this clonotype: The antigen remains undetermined.

Germline-derived CDR1 and CDR2 are SEHNR and FQNEAQ (reference sequence). The V segment lost 5 bases and the J segment 11 bases; nucleotides outside the gene matches: 9. There are 13 residues in the CDR3. Study observations and caveats: With a CD8+ phenotype, disease-linked clones were relatively rare in peripheral blood. Ankylosing spondylitis blood seemed to carry a telltale TCR beta motif made of roughly 8 highly homologous variants.

The material sequenced was blood, either unsorted or a sorted T cell fraction (not recorded which). This TCR was recovered from a male donor with ankylosing spondylitis. The chain joins TRBV7-9 to TRBJ1-1; TRBD1 matches at 9 bases. This CDR3 reads CASSAPGQGYAFF. In DNA form, the CDR3 reads TGTGCCAGCAGCGCACCGGGACAGGGTTATGCTTTCTTT.